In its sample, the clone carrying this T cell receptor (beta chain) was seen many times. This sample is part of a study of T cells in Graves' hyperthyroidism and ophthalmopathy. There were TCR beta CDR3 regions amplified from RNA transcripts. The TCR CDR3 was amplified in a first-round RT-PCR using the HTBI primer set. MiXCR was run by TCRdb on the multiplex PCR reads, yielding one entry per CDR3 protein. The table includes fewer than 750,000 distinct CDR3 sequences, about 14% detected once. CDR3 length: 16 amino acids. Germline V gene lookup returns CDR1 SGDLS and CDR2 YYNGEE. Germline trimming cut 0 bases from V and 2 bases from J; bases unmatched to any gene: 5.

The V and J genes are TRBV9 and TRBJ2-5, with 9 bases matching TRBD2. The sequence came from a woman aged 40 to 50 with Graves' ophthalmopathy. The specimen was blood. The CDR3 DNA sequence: TGTGCCAGCAGCGTAGCGGCGGGAGGGCGACAAGAGACCCAGTACTTC. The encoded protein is CASSVAAGGRQETQYF.